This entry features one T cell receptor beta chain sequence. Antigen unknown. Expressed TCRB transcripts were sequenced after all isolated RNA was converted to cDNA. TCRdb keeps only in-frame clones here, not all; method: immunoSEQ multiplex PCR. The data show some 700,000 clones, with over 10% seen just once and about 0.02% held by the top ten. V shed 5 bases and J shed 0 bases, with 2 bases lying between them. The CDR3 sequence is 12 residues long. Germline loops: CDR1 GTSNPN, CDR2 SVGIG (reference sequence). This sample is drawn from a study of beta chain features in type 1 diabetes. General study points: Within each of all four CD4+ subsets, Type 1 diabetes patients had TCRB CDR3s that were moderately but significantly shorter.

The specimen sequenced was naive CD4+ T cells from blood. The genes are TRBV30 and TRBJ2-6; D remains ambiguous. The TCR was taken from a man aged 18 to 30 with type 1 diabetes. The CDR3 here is CAWGSGANVLTF. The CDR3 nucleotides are TGTGCCTGGGGCTCTGGGGCCAACGTCCTGACTTTC. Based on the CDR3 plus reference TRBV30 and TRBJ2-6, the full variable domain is SQTIHQWPATLVQPVGSPLSLECTVEGTSNPNLYWYRQAAGRGLQLLFYSVGIGQISSEVPQNLSASRPQDRQFILSSKKLLLSDSGFYLCAWGSGANVLTFGAGSRLTVL.